This TCR beta chain emerged from a study of CD8+CD57+ T cells in acquired aplastic anemia. Study-wide context: The DNA of sorted CD4+ and CD8+ cells averaged about 3 ug.

The count of this clonotype is one. It was genomic DNA that served as the template for profiling TCR beta VDJ and CDR3. TCRdb analysed the reads with MiXCR anew, one entry per CDR3 protein. In the table there are fewer than 70,000 distinct CDR3 sequences, 50% to 55% of which are singletons. The TCR originated in a human donor in good health, serving as a control. Sequenced material: sorted CD4+, CD8+, or CD8+CD57+ T cells (not recorded which) from PBMCs.

CDR3 in DNA: TGCAGTGCTAGAGAGACAGGGTTAGAGGAGCATTTT. Translation: CSARETGLEEHF. V gene TRBV20-1 combines with J gene TRBJ1-5; 7 bases line up with TRBD1. This CDR3 region has 12 residues. Germline assignment: CDR1 DFQATT and CDR2 SNEGSKA (reference sequence). V shed 0 bases, J shed 14 bases, and the junction held 7 bases outside the gene matches.